Listed below are T cell receptor beta chains from one sample, sequenced in a study of identical twins. TCRdb called the 5' RACE reads again in MiXCR, with one record for every CDR3 protein. The sample has 450,000 or so distinct CDR3 sequences; roughly a quarter are singletons. The same specimen was also included in a second study, on T cells expressing NK-cell markers.

Sequenced sample: CD4+ T cells sorted from blood. The receptors stem from a woman in her late teens or twenties in good health. The CDR3 runs from the conserved cysteine through the conserved F or W. The D gene is left open where the match is weak. Clone sizes are given selectively: once, few, many, or a class where the clone is expanded.

TRBJ2-2,-,-,TRBV5-1,CASSLDVWKIGELFF,TGCGCCAGCAGCTTGGATGTGTGGAAGATCGGGGAGCTGTTTTTT
TRBJ1-2,TRBD1,-,TRBV20-1,CSARGGTGGLRYGYTF,TGCAGTGCTAGAGGGGGGACAGGGGGACTTCGGTATGGCTACACCTTC
TRBJ2-1,-,few,TRBV7-9,CASSLQQLSYNEQFF,TGTGCCAGCAGCTTACAACAGCTCTCCTACAATGAGCAGTTCTTC
TRBJ2-1,TRBD1,few,TRBV2,CAGQGYNEQFF,TGTGCCGGACAGGGATATAATGAGCAGTTCTTC
TRBJ2-7,-,-,TRBV5-1,CATSRTAQTYEQYF,TGCGCCACCTCGAGGACAGCTCAAACCTACGAGCAGTACTTC
TRBJ2-7,TRBD1,few,TRBV6-2/TRBV6-3,CASTYRDRVHEQYF,TGTGCCAGCACCTACCGGGACAGGGTCCACGAGCAGTACTTC
TRBJ2-1,TRBD2,few,TRBV9,CASSVGGGNEQFF,TGTGCCAGCAGCGTAGGCGGGGGGAATGAGCAGTTCTTC
TRBJ1-1,TRBD1,-,TRBV20-1,CSASVPGQGAEAFF,TGCAGTGCTAGCGTCCCGGGACAGGGGGCGGAAGCTTTCTTT
TRBJ2-5,-,few,TRBV5-1,CASSLASVQETQYF,TGCGCCAGCAGCTTGGCCTCGGTTCAAGAGACCCAGTACTTC
TRBJ2-1,-,-,TRBV6-4,CASSDSRGEQFF,TGTGCCAGCAGTGACTCCAGAGGCGAGCAGTTCTTC
TRBJ2-5,-,-,TRBV5-1,CASGLDGRFQETQYF,TGCGCCAGCGGCTTGGACGGGAGATTCCAAGAGACCCAGTACTTC
TRBJ1-2,-,few,TRBV12-3/TRBV12-4,CASTSREEYYGYTF,TGTGCCAGCACGTCCAGGGAAGAGTACTATGGCTACACCTTC
TRBJ1-2,TRBD1,-,TRBV20-1,CSARQGGGYTF,TGCAGTGCTAGACAGGGGGGCGGCTACACCTTC
TRBJ1-2,TRBD1,-,TRBV20-1,CSASRQGISGYTF,TGCAGTGCTTCCCGACAGGGGATTAGCGGCTACACCTTC
TRBJ2-2,TRBD2,-,TRBV12-3/TRBV12-4,CASRPELAGAGELFF,TGTGCCAGCAGACCGGAGCTAGCGGGGGCCGGGGAGCTGTTTTTT
TRBJ1-2,-,few,TRBV6-2/TRBV6-3,CASSYNPNYGYTF,TGTGCCAGCAGTTACAATCCTAACTATGGCTACACCTTC
TRBJ2-1,TRBD2,-,TRBV4-2,CASSQGPSGVPSNEQFF,TGTGCCAGCAGCCAAGGACCTAGCGGGGTCCCCAGCAATGAGCAGTTCTTC
TRBJ2-5,TRBD2,-,TRBV12-3/TRBV12-4,CASSLSGTETQYF,TGTGCCAGCAGTTTAAGCGGGACAGAGACCCAGTACTTC
TRBJ2-6,-,-,TRBV20-1,CSAISGANVLTF,TGCAGTGCTATCTCTGGGGCCAACGTCCTGACTTTC
TRBJ1-1,-,-,TRBV18,CASSPEVQDTEAFF,TGTGCCAGCTCACCAGAGGTACAGGACACTGAAGCTTTCTTT
TRBJ2-3,TRBD1,-,TRBV10-3,CAISTGVSWDTQYF,TGTGCCATCAGTACAGGGGTCAGCTGGGATACGCAGTATTTT
TRBJ1-2,-,-,TRBV28,CASGSYIYGYTF,TGTGCCAGCGGGTCCTATATCTATGGCTACACCTTC
TRBJ2-1,TRBD2,once,TRBV7-9,CASSLATSGRSDEQFF,TGTGCCAGCAGCTTAGCGACTAGCGGGAGGTCGGATGAGCAGTTCTTC
TRBJ2-1,TRBD2,few,TRBV20-1,CSALHSSGGGNEQFF,TGCAGTGCTCTCCACTCTAGCGGGGGGGGCAATGAGCAGTTCTTC
TRBJ2-7,TRBD1,few,TRBV14,CASSQGQRTGVHEQYF,TGTGCCAGCAGCCAGGGACAGAGGACAGGGGTACACGAGCAGTACTTC
TRBJ1-1,-,-,TRBV29-1,CSGGNTEAFF,TGCAGCGGGGGGAACACTGAAGCTTTCTTT
TRBJ2-2,TRBD2,-,TRBV9,CASSVASGSNTGELFF,TGTGCCAGCAGCGTAGCTAGCGGGTCGAACACCGGGGAGCTGTTTTTT
TRBJ1-6,TRBD1,many,TRBV6-5,CASSSRGRDSPLHF,TGTGCCAGCAGTTCCAGGGGGCGAGATTCACCCCTCCACTTT
TRBJ2-2,TRBD2,-,TRBV12-3/TRBV12-4,CASSTSGPGELFF,TGTGCCAGCAGCACTAGCGGTCCCGGGGAGCTGTTTTTT
TRBJ1-4,-,few,TRBV6-1,CASRGDQGEKLFF,TGTGCCAGCAGGGGAGATCAAGGGGAAAAACTGTTTTTT
TRBJ2-2,TRBD2,-,TRBV10-3,CAIRLAGTNTGELFF,TGTGCCATCAGATTAGCGGGGACGAACACCGGGGAGCTGTTTTTT
TRBJ2-1,TRBD2,-,TRBV7-2,CASSRTLAGGSNEQFF,TGTGCCAGCAGCCGCACACTAGCGGGAGGGAGTAATGAGCAGTTCTTC
TRBJ2-2,-,few,TRBV3-1,CASSQGTILGTGELFF,TGTGCCAGCAGCCAAGGCACAATTCTAGGAACCGGGGAGCTGTTTTTT
TRBJ2-2,-,-,TRBV7-9,CATTPGRVETGELFF,TGTGCCACGACTCCGGGCCGCGTTGAAACCGGGGAGCTGTTTTTT
TRBJ2-1,TRBD1,few,TRBV6-2/TRBV6-3,CASSYSPDREQFF,TGTGCCAGCAGTTACTCGCCGGACAGGGAGCAGTTCTTC
TRBJ2-1,TRBD1,few,TRBV5-6,CASSLVGDRGVNEQFF,TGTGCCAGCAGCTTGGTGGGAGACAGGGGGGTTAATGAGCAGTTCTTC
TRBJ1-6,-,few,TRBV6-2/TRBV6-3,CASSYRGGNSPLHF,TGTGCCAGCAGTTACCGAGGGGGGAATTCACCCCTCCACTTT
TRBJ2-2,-,-,TRBV6-5,CASSYGGWSTGELFF,TGTGCCAGCAGTTACGGGGGCTGGAGCACCGGGGAGCTGTTTTTT
TRBJ1-5,-,-,TRBV10-3,CAIGPGNQPQHF,TGTGCCATCGGCCCCGGGAATCAGCCCCAGCATTTT
TRBJ1-2,-,few,TRBV2,CASSGGQSLGYTF,TGTGCCAGCAGTGGTGGGCAGAGCCTTGGCTACACCTTC
TRBJ2-7,-,-,TRBV29-1,CSVEVGYEQYF,TGCAGCGTTGAAGTGGGGTACGAGCAGTACTTC
TRBJ2-3,TRBD1,many,TRBV7-9,CASSSGQGHGDTQYF,TGTGCCAGCAGCTCGGGACAGGGGCACGGAGATACGCAGTATTTT
TRBJ2-7,TRBD2,few,TRBV4-3,CASSPDGCYGRAFILYEQYF,TGCGCCAGCAGCCCAGACGGTTGTTACGGGAGGGCCTTCATTTTGTACGAGCAGTACTTC
TRBJ2-2,TRBD2,few,TRBV2,CASRERGGGGELFF,TGTGCCAGCCGAGAGCGGGGGGGCGGCGGGGAGCTGTTTTTT
TRBJ1-1,-,-,TRBV9,CASSGYGPSPAEAFF,TGTGCCAGCAGCGGATACGGGCCTAGCCCCGCTGAAGCTTTCTTT
TRBJ2-5,TRBD2,-,TRBV7-9,CASNSFRREEETQYF,TGTGCCAGCAACTCGTTTCGGCGGGAGGAGGAGACCCAGTACTTC
TRBJ2-1,TRBD2,few,TRBV10-3,CATLAGGPKQFF,TGTGCCACCCTAGCGGGAGGTCCCAAGCAGTTCTTC
TRBJ2-3,TRBD2,-,TRBV5-5,CASSLGLAGPRSTDTQYF,TGTGCCAGCAGCTTGGGACTAGCGGGGCCCCGGAGCACAGATACGCAGTATTTT
TRBJ2-2,-,-,TRBV13,CASSLRGATNTGELFF,TGTGCCAGCAGCTTACGCGGGGCCACCAACACCGGGGAGCTGTTTTTT
TRBJ2-1,-,few,TRBV7-9,CASSLGVQANEQFF,TGTGCCAGCAGCTTAGGAGTTCAAGCGAATGAGCAGTTCTTC
TRBJ1-5,TRBD1,-,TRBV12-5,CASGEGTALNQPQHF,TGTGCTAGTGGTGAGGGGACAGCTCTCAATCAGCCCCAGCATTTT
TRBJ1-5,-,-,TRBV6-6,CASSRLGNQPQHF,TGTGCCAGCAGCCGGTTGGGCAATCAGCCCCAGCATTTT